The 24 T cell receptor beta chains listed next were all sequenced from one sample in a study of cytomegalovirus exposure and HLA in healthy donors. Researchers ran the PCR with 60 Vbeta and 13 Jbeta primers. Generated by immunoSEQ multiplex PCR, the TCRdb table keeps only in-frame clones and is missing some. The sample contains 110,000 or so clones, over 70% of which appear only once. Input material: PBMCs. The receptors were gathered from a male donor in good health and CMV-seronegative.

This clone occurred a few times. The V and J genes are TRBV2 and TRBJ2-5; 7 bases are shared with TRBD2. TRBJ2-7 explains the end of the DNA better; the J call may be wrong. There are 15 residues in the CDR3. CDR1 is SNHLY and CDR2 is FYNNEI in the germline V gene. CDR3 nucleotides: TGTGCCAGCAGTGAACGCGGGAGCCTTACCTACGAGCAGTACTTC. As protein: CASSERGSLTYEQYF.

This sequence joins TRBV5-1 and TRBJ2-1; D ambiguous. The CDR3 contains 12 residues. The V end lost 5 bases, the J end lost 5 bases, and 8 bases lay between the germline ends. Germline CDR1 and CDR2: SGHRS and YFSETQ. CDR3 loop: CASRADHNEQFF. The CDR3, as DNA: TGCGCCAGCAGGGCAGATCACAATGAGCAGTTCTTC.

Only one count was recorded for this clone. The chain links TRBV7-2 to TRBJ1-1; 9 bases agree with TRBD1. Germline assignment: CDR1 SGHTA and CDR2 FQGNSA. The CDR3 covers 14 residues. V dropped 4 bases and J dropped 1; count of bases not matched to a gene: 1. CDR3 DNA sequence: TGTGCCAGCAGCTGGGACAGGGCGAACACTGAAGCTTTCTTT. It specifies CASSWDRANTEAFF.

The gene calls are TRBV5-4 and TRBJ2-1; possible D gene TRBD2, 6 bases. Trimming removed 4 bases at V and 3 bases at J, with 11 bases between. This CDR3 region has 14 residues. In germline, CDR1 is SGHNT, CDR2 YYREEE (reference sequence). The CDR3 is CASSPLTSYNEQFF. The DNA for the CDR3 is TGTGCCAGCAGCCCACTGACTAGCTACAATGAGCAGTTCTTC. The full variable domain, in which reference TRBV5-4 and TRBJ2-1 provide the parts outside the CDR3, is ETGVTQSPTHLIKTRGQQVTLRCSSQSGHNTVSWYQQALGQGPQFIFQYYREEENGRGNFPPRFSGLQFPNYSSELNVNALELDDSALYLCASSPLTSYNEQFFGPGTRLTVL.

The chain couples TRBV18 to TRBJ2-3; 9 nucleotides line up with TRBD2. Germline CDR1 KGHSH, CDR2 LQKENI. This CDR3 is 16 amino acids long. J was trimmed by 1 base and V by 4 bases; bases with no gene match: 6. CDR3 sequence: CASSLSSGGRTDTQYF. As DNA, the CDR3 is TGTGCCAGCTCACTTAGTAGCGGGGGACGCACAGATACGCAGTATTTT.

The chain is built from TRBV27 and TRBJ1-2; D perhaps matches TRBD1 (5 bases). Germline CDR1 reads MNHEY; CDR2 reads SMNVEV (reference sequence). The length of the CDR3 is 13 residues. Between the trimmed V and J ends, which lost 2 bases and 6 bases, there was a span of 10 bases. CDR3 in amino acids: CASSLRGVHGYTF. CDR3 DNA: TGTGCCAGCAGTTTACGGGGGGTACATGGCTACACCTTC.

The chain recombines TRBV10-3 with TRBJ1-3; maybe TRBD1 (5 bases). The V gene lost 6 bases and the J gene lost 8 bases, with 17 bases spanning the gap. This CDR3 region has 14 residues. Per germline, CDR1 ENHRY and CDR2 SYGVKD. The CDR3: CAIRDHTGSDTIYF. The CDR3 DNA sequence: TGTGCCATCAGAGACCATACAGGATCGGACACCATATATTTT.

Concerning this clone itself: The junction differs from germline at one of its ends, possibly a read error. The V and J genes are TRBV7-9 and TRBJ2-4; TRBD2 might be the D (7 bases). Per the germline V gene, CDR1 is SEHNR and CDR2 is FQNEAQ (reference sequence). There are 12 residues in the CDR3. CDR3 coding DNA: TGTTCCAGCAGAGGAGGGGGGGACATTCAGTACTTC. Translation gives CSSRGGGDIQYF.

The chain recombines TRBV5-4 with TRBJ2-1; TRBD1 matches at 7 bases. The trim removed 0 bases at V and 9 bases at J, leaving 3 bases unmatched. The germline CDR1 and CDR2 sequences are SGHNT and YYREEE (reference sequence). This CDR3 comprises 13 residues. DNA for the CDR3: TGTGCCAGCAGCTTGGAGGGGGCAGTTGAGCAGTTCTTC. It yields the protein CASSLEGAVEQFF. Looking up the rest from reference TRBV5-4 and TRBJ2-1 gives the full variable domain: ETGVTQSPTHLIKTRGQQVTLRCSSQSGHNTVSWYQQALGQGPQFIFQYYREEENGRGNFPPRFSGLQFPNYSSELNVNALELDDSALYLCASSLEGAVEQFFGPGTRLTVL.

V gene TRBV10-3 combines with J gene TRBJ2-1, with TRBD2 identical over 10 bases. Looked up from germline, CDR1 is ENHRY and CDR2 is SYGVKD. V shed 4 bases, J shed 6 bases, and the junction held 9 bases outside the gene matches. This CDR3 has 16 amino acids. This chain's CDR3 is CAISGLSGRLGNEQFF. The CDR3 nucleotides read TGTGCCATCAGTGGTCTTAGCGGGAGGCTCGGCAATGAGCAGTTCTTC.

The table lists this clone with a few counts. The CDR3 protein is CASSEAYTEAFF. The CDR3, as DNA: TGTGCCAGCAGCGAGGCATACACTGAAGCTTTCTTT. The V gene is TRBV6-1, the J gene TRBJ1-1; D unclear. The CDR3 sequence is 12 residues long. Trimming shortened V by 6 bases and J by 3 bases, and 8 bases separated the two germline ends. CDR1 is MNHNS, CDR2 SASEGT, per germline.

This clone was seen a handful of times. V is TRBV7-9 and J is TRBJ1-4, with 7 bases matching TRBD1. CDR3 length: 15 residues. From germline, CDR1 is SEHNR and CDR2 FQNEAQ (reference sequence). Trimming cost V 5 bases and J 3 bases; bases outside gene matches: 6. The CDR3 sequence is CASSTRQGPNEKLFF. The CDR3 nucleotides are TGTGCCAGCAGCACAAGACAGGGACCTAATGAAAAACTGTTTTTT.

Worth noting for this clone: The same CDR3 arises from other DNA sequences in this sample as well. The chain links TRBV5-1 to TRBJ2-7; 7 bases are a match to TRBD2. Germline CDR1 and CDR2: SGHRS and YFSETQ. The CDR3 contains 14 residues. V lost 0 bases and J lost 1; bases outside the gene matches: 1. The CDR3 region has the DNA TGCGCCAGCAGCTTGGGCGGGGGATCCTACGAGCAGTACTTC. It is translated as CASSLGGGSYEQYF.

Remarks on this clone: An end of the junction does not agree with germline; a read error may underlie this. The rearrangement uses TRBV7-7 and TRBJ2-2; TRBD2 agrees at 7 bases. Germline V gene lookup returns CDR1 SSHAT and CDR2 FNYEAQ (reference sequence). This CDR3 is built from 16 residues. The CDR3 reads CASSSPGGVYSGELFF. Here the CDR3 DNA reads TGTGCTAGCAGCTCCCCGGGGGGAGTATATTCCGGGGAGCTGTTTTTT.

The V gene is TRBV12-5, the J gene TRBJ1-5; D is ambiguous. V was clipped by 7 bases and J by 5 bases, with 18 bases between them. Germline lookup yields CDR1 LGHNT and CDR2 FRNRAP. The CDR3 runs to 15 residues. The CDR3, as DNA: TGTGCTAGTGCCTTGACCCAGCGGGGATATCAGCCCCAGCATTTT. This translates into CASALTQRGYQPQHF. Complete variable domain (other parts from reference TRBV12-5 and TRBJ1-5): DARVTQTPRHKVTEMGQEVTMRCQPILGHNTVFWYRQTMMQGLELLAYFRNRAPLDDSGMPKDRFSAEMPDATLATLKIQPSEPRDSAVYFCASALTQRGYQPQHFGDGTRLSIL.

The table lists this clone with a few counts. The chain has TRBV27 and TRBJ2-1, with D perhaps matching TRBD2 (6 bases). CDR1 is MNHEY, CDR2 SMNVEV, per germline (reference sequence). The ends were cut back, 3 bases at V and 0 bases at J, with 12 bases in the middle. The CDR3 sequence is 16 residues long. The DNA for the CDR3 is TGTGCCAGCAGTTTGATTCAAGCGGGCTCCTACAATGAGCAGTTCTTC. As protein: CASSLIQAGSYNEQFF.

The CDR3 DNA is TGTGCCAGTAGTATCGGCGGCAGGGGTCGGGTCCAGCCCCAGCATTTT. It codes for CASSIGGRGRVQPQHF. This chain uses TRBV19 with TRBJ1-5; tentative D call: TRBD1 (6 bases). Looked up from germline, CDR1 is LNHDA and CDR2 is SQIVND (reference sequence). This CDR3 contains 16 residues. V lost 3 bases and J 7 bases, leaving 19 bases between the germline ends.

The chain is built from TRBV11-3 and TRBJ1-4; TRBD1 aligns across 7 bases. Germline lookup yields CDR1 SGHNT and CDR2 YENEEA. V lost 8 bases to trimming and J lost 8 bases; unmatched junction nucleotides: 8. CDR3 length: 13 amino acids. The CDR3 nucleotides are TGTGCCAGCGGGCGACAGGGTAAAGAAAAACTGTTTTTT. Protein: CASGRQGKEKLFF.

V is TRBV18 and J is TRBJ2-7, with 10 bases matching TRBD2. The CDR3 is 17 amino acids. J was trimmed by 7 bases and V by 3 bases; bases with no gene match: 15. The germline V gene encodes CDR1 KGHSH and CDR2 LQKENI. In DNA form, the CDR3 reads TGTGCCAGCTCACCTCGGGCGGTCCTAGCGGGAGATGAGGAGCAGTACTTC. Its translation is CASSPRAVLAGDEEQYF.

The chain has TRBV13 and TRBJ2-1; D is uncertain. This CDR3 region has 13 residues. Trimming shortened V by 3 bases and J by 7 bases, and 10 bases separated the two germline ends. Germline V gives CDR1 PRHDT, CDR2 FYEKMQ (reference sequence). The CDR3 sequence is CASSFDQRNEQFF. In DNA form, the CDR3 reads TGTGCCAGCAGCTTTGACCAGAGGAATGAGCAGTTCTTC. The complete variable domain, with remaining parts taken from reference TRBV13 and TRBJ2-1, reads AAGVIQSPRHLIKEKRETATLKCYPIPRHDTVYWYQQGPGQDPQFLISFYEKMQSDKGSIPDRFSAQQFSDYHSELNMSSLELGDSALYFCASSFDQRNEQFFGPGTRLTVL.

In this sample, this clone turned up many times. This CDR3 reads CASSPDPGEGEQYF. For the CDR3, the DNA is TGTGCCAGCAGCCCCGACCCGGGGGAAGGCGAGCAGTACTTC. V and J are TRBV27 and TRBJ2-7, with a weak D call TRBD2 (6 bases). This CDR3 contains 14 residues. The V end was cut by 6 bases, the J end by 6 bases, with 18 bases between. Germline-derived CDR1 and CDR2 are MNHEY and SMNVEV (reference sequence).

This clone was seen once. One junction end disagrees with the germline gene, perhaps due to a read error. The chain is built from TRBV7-8 and TRBJ2-7; D ambiguous. The length of the CDR3 is 11 residues. Germline V CDR1 and CDR2: SGHVS, FQNEAQ. The CDR3 here is CASSLDGSFRF. CDR3 DNA: TGTGCCAGCAGCTTAGATGGTAGTTTCCGTTTC.

This clone turned up a few times. This sequence joins TRBV5-1 and TRBJ2-5; TRBD1 agrees at 11 bases. The V gene end was trimmed by 4 bases and the J gene end by 5 bases; junction bases not matched to a gene: 7. CDR1 and CDR2 (germline): SGHRS, YFSETQ. The CDR3 extends over 15 amino acids. The CDR3 DNA follows: TGCGCCAGCAGCCAAGGGACAGGGGGATGGGAGACCCAGTACTTC. This encodes CASSQGTGGWETQYF.

CDR3 bases: TGTGCCAGCATCAGGACAGGTGCAGGTGACACTGAAGCTTTCTTT. Translated: CASIRTGAGDTEAFF. V usage is TRBV25-1 and J usage is TRBJ1-1; 7 bases align to TRBD1. The CDR3 extends over 15 amino acids. Germline assignment: CDR1 MGHDK and CDR2 SYGVNS. The V segment lost 7 bases and the J segment 3 bases; nucleotides outside the gene matches: 11. Filled out from reference TRBV25-1 and TRBJ1-1, the complete variable domain reads EADIYQTPRYLVIGTGKKITLECSQTMGHDKMYWYQQDPGMELHLIHYSYGVNSTEKGDLSSESTVSRIRTEHFPLTLESARPSHTSQYLCASIRTGAGDTEAFFGQGTRLTVV.